One and the same sample provided the 5 T cell receptor beta chains below, sequenced in a study of OX40 agonist ivuxolimab in advanced cancers. The repertoire was sequenced with immunoSEQ multiplex PCR; TCRdb's copy has only in-frame clones and lacks some. This sample has roughly 80,000 clones; roughly 92% occur once, and the top ten carry roughly 6.7%. The sample was CD4+ or CD8+ T cells sorted from blood, taken in a trial of the OX40 agonist ivuxolimab. These receptors were taken from an adult with an advanced solid tumor such as melanoma, head and neck, liver or kidney cancer.

The CDR3 spells CASSLVSGASPGEEQFF. The CDR3 DNA sequence: TGTGCCAGCAGTTTAGTTAGCGGGGCCTCCCCGGGGGAAGAGCAGTTCTTC. This sequence joins TRBV27 and TRBJ2-1; 8 nucleotides match TRBD2. The germline V gene encodes CDR1 MNHEY and CDR2 SMNVEV (reference sequence). V lost 2 bases and J lost 10; bases outside the gene matches: 16. The CDR3 is 17 residues long.

The V and J genes are TRBV10-1 and TRBJ2-1; TRBD2 matches at 9 bases. CDR1 WNHNN and CDR2 SYGVQD come from the germline V gene (reference sequence). This CDR3 has 17 residues. J was trimmed by 6 bases and V by 1 base; bases with no gene match: 10. The CDR3 sequence is CASSEFPTSGRLNEQFF. The CDR3 DNA follows: TGCGCCAGCAGTGAGTTTCCGACTAGCGGAAGACTCAATGAGCAGTTCTTC.

The chain is built from TRBV28 and TRBJ1-4, with TRBD1 matching 12 bases. Germline CDR1 is MDHEN and CDR2 is SYDVKM. The CDR3 loop spans 19 amino acids. After removal of 3 bases from V and 3 bases from J, the junction contained 11 bases not matched to a gene. For the CDR3, the DNA is TGTGCCAGCAGTTTCCCATCCCGGGACAGGGGGCATGCTAATGAAAAACTGTTTTTT. Translation: CASSFPSRDRGHANEKLFF.

The V and J genes are TRBV4-2 and TRBJ2-3, with D perhaps TRBD2 (7 bases). This CDR3 contains 17 residues. The germline CDR1 and CDR2 sequences are LGHNA and YNFKEQ. The V end was cut by 0 bases, the J end by 5 bases, with 18 bases between. The chain's CDR3 is CASSQDPGGLYGDTQYF. CDR3 DNA sequence: TGTGCCAGCAGCCAAGATCCGGGGGGCTTGTATGGAGATACGCAGTATTTT.

The V call is TRBV7-2, the J call TRBJ2-7; D remains ambiguous. The CDR3 length is 13 residues. Germline V lookup: CDR1 SGHTA, CDR2 FQGNSA. V was pared by 3 bases and J by 5 bases, with 11 bases between. CDR3 sequence (DNA): TGTGCCAGCAGCTTGAGCAGGACCCACGAGCAGTACTTC. As protein: CASSLSRTHEQYF.